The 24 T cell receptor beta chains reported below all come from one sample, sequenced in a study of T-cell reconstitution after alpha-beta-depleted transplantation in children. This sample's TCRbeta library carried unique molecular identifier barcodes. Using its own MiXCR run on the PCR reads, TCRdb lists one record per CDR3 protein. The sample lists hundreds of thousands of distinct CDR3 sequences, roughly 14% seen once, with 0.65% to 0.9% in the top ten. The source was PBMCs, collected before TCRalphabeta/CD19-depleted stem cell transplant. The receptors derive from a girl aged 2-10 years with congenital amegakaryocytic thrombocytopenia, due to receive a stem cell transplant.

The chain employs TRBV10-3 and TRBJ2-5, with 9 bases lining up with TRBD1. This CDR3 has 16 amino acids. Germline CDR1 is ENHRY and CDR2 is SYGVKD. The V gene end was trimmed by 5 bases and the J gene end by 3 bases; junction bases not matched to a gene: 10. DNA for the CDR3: TGTGCCATCAGTACCGGGACAGGGTACGGAAAAGAGACCCAGTACTTC. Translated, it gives CAISTGTGYGKETQYF.

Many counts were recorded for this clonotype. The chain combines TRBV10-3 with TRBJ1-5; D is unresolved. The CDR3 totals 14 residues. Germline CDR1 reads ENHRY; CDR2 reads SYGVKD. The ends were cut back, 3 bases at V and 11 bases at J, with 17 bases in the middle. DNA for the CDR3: TGTGCCATCAGTGACCGCAGGACCGATGAGGCCCAGCATTTT. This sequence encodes CAISDRRTDEAQHF.

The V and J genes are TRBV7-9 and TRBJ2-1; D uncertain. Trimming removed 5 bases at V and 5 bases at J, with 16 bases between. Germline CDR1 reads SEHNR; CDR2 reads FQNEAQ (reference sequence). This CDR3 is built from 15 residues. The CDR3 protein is CASSPEPGFDNEQFF. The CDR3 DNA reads TGTGCCAGCAGCCCCGAGCCGGGTTTTGACAATGAGCAGTTCTTC. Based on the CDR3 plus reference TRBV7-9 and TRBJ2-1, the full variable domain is DTGVSQNPRHKITKRGQNVTFRCDPISEHNRLYWYRQTLGQGPEFLTYFQNEAQLEKSRLLSDRFSAERPKGSFSTLEIQRTEQGDSAMYLCASSPEPGFDNEQFFGPGTRLTVL.

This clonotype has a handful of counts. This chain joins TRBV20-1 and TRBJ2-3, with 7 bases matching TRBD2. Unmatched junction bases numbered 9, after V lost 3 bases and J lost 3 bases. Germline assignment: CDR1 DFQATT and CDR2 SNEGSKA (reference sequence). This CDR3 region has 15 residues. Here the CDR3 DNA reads TGCAGTGCTAGTTTCGGACTAGTACGGACAGATACGCAGTATTTT. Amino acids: CSASFGLVRTDTQYF.

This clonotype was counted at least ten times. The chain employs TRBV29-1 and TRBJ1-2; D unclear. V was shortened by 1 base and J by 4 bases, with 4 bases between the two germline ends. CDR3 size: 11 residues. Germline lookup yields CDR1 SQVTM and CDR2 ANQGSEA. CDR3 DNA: TGCAGCGTTGAAGGGGTCTATGGCTACACCTTC. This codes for CSVEGVYGYTF. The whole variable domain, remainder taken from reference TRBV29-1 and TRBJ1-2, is SAVISQKPSRDICQRGTSLTIQCQVDSQVTMMFWYRQQPGQSLTLIATANQGSEATYESGFVIDKFPISRPNLTFSTLTVSNMSPEDSSIYLCSVEGVYGYTFGSGTRLTVV.

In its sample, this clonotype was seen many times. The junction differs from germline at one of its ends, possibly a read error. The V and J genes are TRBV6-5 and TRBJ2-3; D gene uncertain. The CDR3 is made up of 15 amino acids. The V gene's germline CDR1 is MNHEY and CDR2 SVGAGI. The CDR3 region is CASSYSRGWGDTQYF. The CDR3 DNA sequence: TGTGCCAGCAGCTACTCTCGCGGATGGGGAGATACGCAGTATTTT.

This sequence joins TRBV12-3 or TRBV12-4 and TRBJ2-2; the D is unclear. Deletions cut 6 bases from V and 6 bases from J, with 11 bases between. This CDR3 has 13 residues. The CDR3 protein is CASSFVPPGELFF. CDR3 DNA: TGTGCCAGCAGCTTTGTCCCTCCCGGGGAGCTGTTTTTT.

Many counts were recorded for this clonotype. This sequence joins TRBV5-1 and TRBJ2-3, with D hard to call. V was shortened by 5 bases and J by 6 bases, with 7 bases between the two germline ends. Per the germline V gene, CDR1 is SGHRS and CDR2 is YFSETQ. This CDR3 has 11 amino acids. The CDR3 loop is CASRLVDTQYF. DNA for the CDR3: TGCGCCAGCAGATTAGTGGATACGCAGTATTTT.

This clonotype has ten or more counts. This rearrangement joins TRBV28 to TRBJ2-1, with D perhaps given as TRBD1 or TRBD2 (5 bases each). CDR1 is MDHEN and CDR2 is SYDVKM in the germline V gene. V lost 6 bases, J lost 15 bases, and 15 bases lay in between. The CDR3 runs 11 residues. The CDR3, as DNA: TGTGCCAGCAGCTACCCGGGACGAATGTTCTTC. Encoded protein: CASSYPGRMFF.

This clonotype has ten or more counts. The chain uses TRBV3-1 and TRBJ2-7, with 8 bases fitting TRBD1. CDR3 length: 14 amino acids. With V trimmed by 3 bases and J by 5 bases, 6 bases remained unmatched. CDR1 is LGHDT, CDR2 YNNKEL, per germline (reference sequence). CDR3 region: CASSHGQGADEQYF. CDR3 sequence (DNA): TGTGCCAGCAGCCACGGGCAGGGGGCGGACGAGCAGTACTTC.

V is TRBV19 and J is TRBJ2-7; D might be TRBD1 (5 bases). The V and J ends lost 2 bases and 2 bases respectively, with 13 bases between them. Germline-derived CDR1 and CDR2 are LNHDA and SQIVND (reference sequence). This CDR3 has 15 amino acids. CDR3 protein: CASSIRDSFAYEQYF. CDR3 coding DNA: TGTGCCAGTAGTATACGAGACAGTTTCGCCTACGAGCAGTACTTC. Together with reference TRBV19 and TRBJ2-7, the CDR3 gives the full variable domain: DGGITQSPKYLFRKEGQNVTLSCEQNLNHDAMYWYRQDPGQGLRLIYYSQIVNDFQKGDIAEGYSVSREKKESFPLTVTSAQKNPTAFYLCASSIRDSFAYEQYFGPGTRLTVT.

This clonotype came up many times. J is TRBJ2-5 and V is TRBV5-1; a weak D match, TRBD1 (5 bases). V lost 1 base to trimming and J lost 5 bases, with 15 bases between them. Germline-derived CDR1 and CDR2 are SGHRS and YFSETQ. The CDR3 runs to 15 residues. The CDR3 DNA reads TGCGCCAGCAGCTTGTCGCCAGGGAAATATGAGACCCAGTACTTC. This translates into CASSLSPGKYETQYF.

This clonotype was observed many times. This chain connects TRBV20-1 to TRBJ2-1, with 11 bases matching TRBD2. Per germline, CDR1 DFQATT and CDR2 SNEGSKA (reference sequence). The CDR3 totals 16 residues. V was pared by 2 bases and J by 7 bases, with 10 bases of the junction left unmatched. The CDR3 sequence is CSARHLAGGPWNEQFF. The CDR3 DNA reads TGCAGTGCTAGACACTTAGCGGGAGGGCCCTGGAATGAGCAGTTCTTC.

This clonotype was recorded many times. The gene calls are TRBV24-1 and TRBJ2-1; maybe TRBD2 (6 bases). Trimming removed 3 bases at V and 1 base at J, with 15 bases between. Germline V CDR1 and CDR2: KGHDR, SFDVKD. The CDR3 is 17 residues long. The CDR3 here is CATSDGLRDSSYNEQFF. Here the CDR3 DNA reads TGTGCCACCAGTGATGGCCTGCGGGACTCATCCTACAATGAGCAGTTCTTC.

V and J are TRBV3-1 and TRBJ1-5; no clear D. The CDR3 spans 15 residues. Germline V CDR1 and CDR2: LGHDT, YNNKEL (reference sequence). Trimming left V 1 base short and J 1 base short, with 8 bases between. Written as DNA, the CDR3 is TGTGCCAGCAGCCAAGGGGGAGGGAGCAATCAGCCCCAGCATTTT. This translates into CASSQGGGSNQPQHF.

CDR3 sequence: CASSYRGVAGGPFNEQFF. The CDR3 bases are TGTGCCAGCAGTTACCGAGGCGTCGCGGGAGGGCCTTTCAATGAGCAGTTCTTC. The V gene is TRBV6-5, the J gene TRBJ2-1, with TRBD2 matching 9 bases. Trimming at V came to 2 bases and at J to 6 bases, leaving 14 bases not matched to a gene. The CDR3 sequence is 18 residues long. Looked up from germline, CDR1 is MNHEY and CDR2 is SVGAGI.

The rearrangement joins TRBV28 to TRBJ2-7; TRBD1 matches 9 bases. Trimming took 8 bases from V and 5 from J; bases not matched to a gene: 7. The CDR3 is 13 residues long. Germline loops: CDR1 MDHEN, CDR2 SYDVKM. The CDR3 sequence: CASGYRGPNEQYF. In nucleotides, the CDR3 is TGTGCCAGCGGATACAGGGGGCCTAACGAGCAGTACTTC.

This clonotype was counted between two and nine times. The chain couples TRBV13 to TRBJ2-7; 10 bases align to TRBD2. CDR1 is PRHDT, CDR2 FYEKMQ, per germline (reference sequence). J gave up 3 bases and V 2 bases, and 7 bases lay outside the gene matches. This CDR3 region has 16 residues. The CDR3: CASSLSRGTSDYEQYF. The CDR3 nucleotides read TGTGCCAGCAGCTTAAGCCGGGGGACTAGCGACTACGAGCAGTACTTC.

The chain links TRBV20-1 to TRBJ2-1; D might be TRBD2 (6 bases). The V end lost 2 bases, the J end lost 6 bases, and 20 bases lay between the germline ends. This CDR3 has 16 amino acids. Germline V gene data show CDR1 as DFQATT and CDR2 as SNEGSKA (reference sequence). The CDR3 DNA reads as TGCAGTGCTAGAAGTACAGCGGGTGCCCCAGGCAATGAGCAGTTCTTC. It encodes CSARSTAGAPGNEQFF.

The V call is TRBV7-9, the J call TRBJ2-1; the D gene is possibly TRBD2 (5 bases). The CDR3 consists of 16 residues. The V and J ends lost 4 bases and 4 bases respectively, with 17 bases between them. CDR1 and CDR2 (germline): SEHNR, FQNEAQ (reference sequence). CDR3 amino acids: CASSSQLGRGYNEQFF. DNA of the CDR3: TGTGCCAGCAGCTCCCAGTTAGGGAGAGGATACAATGAGCAGTTCTTC.

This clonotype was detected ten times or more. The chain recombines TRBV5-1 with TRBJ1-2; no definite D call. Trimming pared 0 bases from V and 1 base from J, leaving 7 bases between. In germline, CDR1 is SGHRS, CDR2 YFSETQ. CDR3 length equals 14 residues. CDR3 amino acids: CASSLDRHNYGYTF. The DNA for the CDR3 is TGCGCCAGCAGCTTGGATAGGCATAACTATGGCTACACCTTC.

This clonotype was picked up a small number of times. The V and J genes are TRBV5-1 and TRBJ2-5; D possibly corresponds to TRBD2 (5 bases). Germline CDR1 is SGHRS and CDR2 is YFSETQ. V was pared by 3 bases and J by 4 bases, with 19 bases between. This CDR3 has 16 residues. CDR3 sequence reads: CASSSVVNPEGETQYF. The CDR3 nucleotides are TGCGCCAGCAGCTCTGTAGTTAACCCTGAGGGAGAGACCCAGTACTTC.

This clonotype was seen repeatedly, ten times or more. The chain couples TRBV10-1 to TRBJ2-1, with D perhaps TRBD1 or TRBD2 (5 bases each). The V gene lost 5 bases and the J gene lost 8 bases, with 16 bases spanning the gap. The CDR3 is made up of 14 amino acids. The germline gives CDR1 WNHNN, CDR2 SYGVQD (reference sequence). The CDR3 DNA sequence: TGCGCCAGCAGTACAGGCAGCGGAATCTATGAGCAGTTCTTC. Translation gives CASSTGSGIYEQFF.

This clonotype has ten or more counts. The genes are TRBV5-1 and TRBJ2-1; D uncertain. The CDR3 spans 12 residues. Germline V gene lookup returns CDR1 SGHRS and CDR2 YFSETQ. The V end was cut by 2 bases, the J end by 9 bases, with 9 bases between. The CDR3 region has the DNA TGCGCCAGCAGCTTCCACCGAGGTGAGCAGTTCTTC. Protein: CASSFHRGEQFF. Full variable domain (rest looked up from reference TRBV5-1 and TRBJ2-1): KAGVTQTPRYLIKTRGQQVTLSCSPISGHRSVSWYQQTPGQGLQFLFEYFSETQRNKGNFPGRFSGRQFSNSRSEMNVSTLELGDSALYLCASSFHRGEQFFGPGTRLTVL.